This T cell receptor beta chain was observed in a study of Ad26.COV2.S vaccination and SARS-CoV-2 variants. At the level of the study: The donor belonged to the COV1001 Ad26.COV2.S trial arm.

CDR1 is KGHSH and CDR2 is LQKENI in the germline V gene. The CDR3 is made up of 14 amino acids. Trimming left V 3 bases short and J 5 bases short, with 13 bases between. Treatment defined: about 20 received Ad26.COV2.S at low or high dose, single or two shots; roughly five received placebo; per-sample allocation not given. The study sampled participants on day 63 after the first vaccine or placebo injection. An Ad26 vector carrying the Wuhan-strain SARS-CoV-2 spike served as the vaccine. The repertoire was sequenced with immunoSEQ multiplex PCR; TCRdb's copy has only in-frame clones and lacks some. There are 350,000 to 450,000 clones in the sample; 83% occur only once, and about 7.1% lies in the top ten.

The rearrangement joins TRBV18 to TRBJ1-2; D unclear. This receptor was obtained from a person between 18 and 65 years old who received the Ad26.COV2.S COVID-19 vaccine or a placebo. Source: peripheral blood, taken in a trial of Ad26.COV2.S vaccine versus placebo. CDR3 nucleotides: TGTGCCAGCTCACCGTTGGAGCGGGCGTATGGCTACACCTTC. It codes for CASSPLERAYGYTF.